The 9 T cell receptor beta chains below were found in one sample sequenced in a study of blood T cell repertoires in COVID-19. The repertoire was sequenced with immunoSEQ multiplex PCR; TCRdb's copy has only in-frame clones and lacks some. The sample holds fewer than 60,000 clones, over 85% seen once. Material: peripheral blood. The source is a man in his 60s with COVID-19, enrolled during active disease.

The rearrangement uses TRBV7-9 and TRBJ2-3; D uncertain. From germline, CDR1 is SEHNR and CDR2 FQNEAQ (reference sequence). The length of the CDR3 is 14 residues. Trimming removed 5 bases from V and 2 bases from J, with 11 bases in between. The CDR3 spells CASSRFGFTDTQYF. In DNA form, the CDR3 reads TGTGCCAGCAGCCGTTTCGGTTTCACAGATACGCAGTATTTT.

This chain connects TRBV2 to TRBJ2-7; 10 bases align to TRBD1. This CDR3 region has 13 residues. V lost 9 bases and J lost 5; bases outside the gene matches: 7. From germline, CDR1 is SNHLY and CDR2 FYNNEI. The CDR3 reads CARGAGTGDEQYF. The CDR3 bases are TGTGCCAGAGGTGCCGGGACAGGGGACGAGCAGTACTTC. The full variable domain, with the rest looked up from reference TRBV2 and TRBJ2-7, is EPEVTQTPSHQVTQMGQEVILRCVPISNHLYFYWYRQILGQKVEFLVSFYNNEISEKSEIFDDQFSVERPDGSNFTLKIRSTKLEDSAMYFCARGAGTGDEQYFGPGTRLTVT.

The chain joins TRBV6-5 to TRBJ2-1, with 7 bases lining up with TRBD2. V trimming: 2 bases; J trimming: 8 bases; junction bases outside the gene matches: 6. This CDR3 has 14 residues. Germline V CDR1 and CDR2: MNHEY, SVGAGI. The CDR3, as DNA: TGTGCCAGCAGTTACACCTTGGGGAGGGATGAGCAGTTCTTC. It is translated as CASSYTLGRDEQFF.

The chain combines TRBV19 with TRBJ2-2; possibly TRBD1 for D (6 bases). The CDR3 runs to 14 residues. Trimming shortened V by 7 bases and J by 1 base, and 10 bases separated the two germline ends. CDR1 is LNHDA, CDR2 SQIVND, per germline (reference sequence). The CDR3 DNA is TGTGCCAGTATGGTAGGGGGGAACACCGGGGAGCTGTTTTTT. Its protein is CASMVGGNTGELFF.

This chain connects TRBV4-1 to TRBJ2-1, with 7 bases that match TRBD2. The V and J ends lost 2 bases and 7 bases, in that order; junction bases with no gene match: 17. Per germline, CDR1 MGHRA and CDR2 YSYEKL. The CDR3 is 18 residues long. The CDR3 coding sequence is TGCGCCAGCAGCCAACCCCCCGGGGGGTATCGGGGTTTAAATGAGCAGTTCTTC. Its translation is CASSQPPGGYRGLNEQFF.

V is TRBV5-1 and J is TRBJ1-2; D gene uncertain. Trimming pared 4 bases from V and 0 bases from J, leaving 7 bases between. CDR1 and CDR2 from the germline V gene are SGHRS and YFSETQ. The CDR3 is 13 residues long. For the CDR3, the DNA is TGCGCCAGCAGCCTAGGAGCTAACTATGGCTACACCTTC. The encoded protein is CASSLGANYGYTF. Full variable domain (missing parts from reference TRBV5-1 and TRBJ1-2): KAGVTQTPRYLIKTRGQQVTLSCSPISGHRSVSWYQQTPGQGLQFLFEYFSETQRNKGNFPGRFSGRQFSNSRSEMNVSTLELGDSALYLCASSLGANYGYTFGSGTRLTVV.

The chain carries TRBV7-2 and TRBJ2-7, with D perhaps matching TRBD2 (6 bases). The CDR3 is 16 amino acids. Trimming left V 1 base short and J 2 bases short, with 15 bases between. Looked up from germline, CDR1 is SGHTA and CDR2 is FQGNSA. CDR3 residues: CASSLGFSGDPYEQYF. The CDR3 region has the DNA TGTGCCAGCAGCTTAGGGTTTTCGGGGGACCCCTACGAGCAGTACTTC. The complete variable domain, with remaining parts taken from reference TRBV7-2 and TRBJ2-7, reads GAGVSQSPSNKVTEKGKDVELRCDPISGHTALYWYRQSLGQGLEFLIYFQGNSAPDKSGLPSDRFSAERTGGSVSTLTIQRTQQEDSAVYLCASSLGFSGDPYEQYFGPGTRLTVT.

This rearrangement joins TRBV4-2 to TRBJ2-7, with 7 positions matching TRBD1. This CDR3 is built from 15 residues. Germline V gene lookup returns CDR1 LGHNA and CDR2 YNFKEQ. V dropped 4 bases and J dropped 3; count of bases not matched to a gene: 9. The DNA for the CDR3 is TGTGCCAGCAGCCCCGGACAGGACCACTACTACGAGCAGTACTTC. Protein sequence: CASSPGQDHYYEQYF.

CDR3 loop: CASSESGTGFGYGYTF. The CDR3 bases are TGTGCCAGCAGTGAATCGGGCACAGGGTTCGGCTATGGCTACACCTTC. The chain links TRBV2 to TRBJ1-2; D possibly corresponds to TRBD1 (6 bases). Trimming left V 2 bases short and J 4 bases short, with 17 bases between. Germline V gene lookup returns CDR1 SNHLY and CDR2 FYNNEI. The CDR3 consists of 16 residues.